This TCR beta chain was observed in a study of T cells in Graves' hyperthyroidism and ophthalmopathy. Uncontrolled infection, other autoimmune disease, pregnancy or lactation disqualified patients from enrolment. Fresh peripheral blood, around 9.3 ml, was the source of the PBMCs. Germline V lookup: CDR1 SNHLY, CDR2 FYNNEI. The ends lost 6 bases at V and 1 base at J; junction bases unmatched: 3. This CDR3 is 14 amino acids long. This clonotype came up many times. Its cognate antigen is unknown. Notes on the study in general: Most expanded thyroid clonotypes above 0.001 recurred in blood.

The TCR beta CDR3 regions underwent amplification using RNA transcripts as the source. TCR CDR3 regions were first amplified by RT-PCR with HTBI primers. TCRdb reprocessed the multiplex PCR reads with MiXCR, giving one entry per CDR3 protein. The sample has approximately 600,000 distinct CDR3 sequences; 15% to 20% are singletons. The chain carries TRBV2 and TRBJ1-5; TRBD1 aligns across 7 bases. The sample was blood. This TCR was sampled from a woman aged 25 to 39 with Graves' hyperthyroidism. CDR3 loop: CASSIQGSNQPQHF. CDR3 bases: TGTGCCAGCAGCATACAGGGGAGCAATCAGCCCCAGCATTTT.